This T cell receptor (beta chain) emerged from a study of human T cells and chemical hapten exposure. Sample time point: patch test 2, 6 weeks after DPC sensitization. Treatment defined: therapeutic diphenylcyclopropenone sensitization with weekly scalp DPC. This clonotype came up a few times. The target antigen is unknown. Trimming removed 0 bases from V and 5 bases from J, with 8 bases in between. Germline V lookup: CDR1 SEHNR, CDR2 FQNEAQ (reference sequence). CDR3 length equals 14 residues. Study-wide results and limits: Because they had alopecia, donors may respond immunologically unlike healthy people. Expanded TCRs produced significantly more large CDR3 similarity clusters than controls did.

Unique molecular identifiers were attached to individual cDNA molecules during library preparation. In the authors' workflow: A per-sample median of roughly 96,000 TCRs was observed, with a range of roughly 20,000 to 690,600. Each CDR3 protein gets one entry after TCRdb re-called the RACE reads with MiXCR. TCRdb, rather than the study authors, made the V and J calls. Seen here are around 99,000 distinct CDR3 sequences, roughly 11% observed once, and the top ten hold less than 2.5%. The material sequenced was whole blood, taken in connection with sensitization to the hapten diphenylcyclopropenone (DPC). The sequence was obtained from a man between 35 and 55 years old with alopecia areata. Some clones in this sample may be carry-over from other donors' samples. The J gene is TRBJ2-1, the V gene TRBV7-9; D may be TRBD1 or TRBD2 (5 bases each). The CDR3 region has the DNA TGTGCCAGCAGCTTAGCGGGACGAGACAATGAGCAGTTCTTC. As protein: CASSLAGRDNEQFF.